This passage covers 23 T cell receptor beta chains from one sample sequenced in a study of T cells in women clearing cervical HPV infection. Assay used: immunoSEQ multiplex PCR; TCRdb lists only in-frame clones, some missing. The table counts 30,000 to 40,000 clones; approximately 6.6% lies in the top ten. The sequencing sample was made of blood buffy coat. The source of these receptors is a woman between 18 and 70 years old with a cervical HPV16 infection that either progressed to CIN3+ or cleared (not recorded which).

Concerning this clone itself: From the germline J gene comes the end of the CDR3, since the read stops 3 residues before it. The chain is built from TRBV9 and TRBJ1-6; perhaps TRBD1 as D (6 bases). Trimming left V 0 bases short and J 10 bases short, with 14 bases between. CDR3 length: 15 residues. Germline assignment: CDR1 SGDLS and CDR2 YYNGEE. The sequenced part of the CDR3 DNA is TGTGCCAGCAGCGTAGGAGGGGGTGGGGGATCACCC. This sequence encodes CASSVGGGGGSP. The entire CDR3 sequence reads CASSVGGGGGSPLHF.

Points on this clone: The sequenced fragment ends 3 residues before the CDR3 boundary, so the rest is inferred from the germline J gene. The identical CDR3 is also encoded by other nucleotide sequences in the sample. This sequence joins TRBV5-1 and TRBJ1-3; 8 bases are a match to TRBD1. This CDR3 has 16 residues. V trimming: 3 bases; J trimming: 4 bases; junction bases outside the gene matches: 9. Per germline, CDR1 SGHRS and CDR2 YFSETQ. This CDR3 reads CASSSGGTGPGNTIYF. CDR3 bases read: TGCGCCAGCAGCTCCGGCGGGACAGGACCAGGAAACACC.

About this clone itself: The DNA ends 3 residues before the CDR3 does, and the rest of the CDR3 is filled in from the germline J gene. J is TRBJ1-2 and V is TRBV7-9; D is undetermined. This CDR3 has 15 amino acids. Germline V gives CDR1 SEHNR, CDR2 FQNEAQ (reference sequence). Partial CDR3 DNA: TGTGCCAGCAGCTTTCAGACTAGCGGGAGTACTGAC. Residues: CASSFQTSGSTD. The full CDR3 reads CASSFQTSGSTDYTF.

Regarding this clone: The read halts 3 residues ahead of the CDR3 end, with the missing end drawn from the germline J gene. This chain links TRBV6-1 with TRBJ1-2, with a possible D match to TRBD1 (6 bases). The CDR3 consists of 19 residues. Germline values: CDR1 MNHNS, CDR2 SASEGT. The CDR3 protein is CASSEGSPGLAGATYDYTF. The part of the CDR3 DNA that was read is TGTGCCAGCAGTGAAGGGAGCCCGGGACTAGCGGGGGCAACCTACGAC.

Comments on this clone: The CDR3 end falls 3 residues outside the read, so it is completed with the germline J gene. The V and J genes are TRBV12-5 and TRBJ2-7; maybe TRBD1 (6 bases). V lost 6 bases to trimming and J lost 5 bases, with 11 bases between them. This CDR3 comprises 12 residues. In germline, CDR1 is LGHNT, CDR2 FRNRAP. Partial CDR3 DNA: TGTGCTAGTGGCAGGGGCGTAAACGAG. Protein product: CASGRGVNE. From start to end, the CDR3 is CASGRGVNEQYF.

To note about this clone: The read stops 3 residues short of the end of the CDR3; the missing end is completed from the germline J gene. The chain couples TRBV2 to TRBJ1-5; 7 positions match TRBD1. After removal of 7 bases from V and 5 bases from J, the junction contained 2 bases not matched to a gene. CDR3 length equals 12 residues. CDR1 is SNHLY and CDR2 is FYNNEI in the germline V gene. The chain's CDR3 is CASKGADQPQHF. CDR3 bases read: TGTGCCAGCAAGGGGGCAGATCAGCCC.

A word on this clone: The CDR3 end is not reached by the read, which stops 3 residues before it; the germline J gene fills it in. The chain employs TRBV4-2 and TRBJ2-2; 8 bases align to TRBD1. Germline assignment: CDR1 LGHNA and CDR2 YNFKEQ. CDR3 size: 18 residues. CDR3 DNA, as far as it was read: TGTGCCAGCAGCCCTGGACAGGGTCCCCCCTCTGGGGCCAACGTG. Its translation: CASSPGQGPPSGANV. The entire CDR3 sequence reads CASSPGQGPPSGANVLFF.

A note on this clone: The read stops 3 residues short of the end of the CDR3; the missing end is completed from the germline J gene. The V call is TRBV2, the J call TRBJ2-2; TRBD1 matches at 7 bases. CDR3 length: 16 residues. V shed 9 bases and J 3 bases; nucleotides not matched to a gene: 13. Germline-derived CDR1 and CDR2 are SNHLY and FYNNEI. The CDR3 reads CASSKGQDLHTGELFF. CDR3 DNA (partial): TGTGCCAGTTCAAAAGGACAGGATTTACACACCGGGGAG.

With respect to this clone: The read falls 3 residues short of the CDR3 end, and the missing part is taken from the germline J gene. This chain links TRBV2 with TRBJ1-2; D is perhaps TRBD1 (6 bases). This CDR3 is built from 15 residues. Deletions cut 5 bases from V and 3 bases from J, with 16 bases between. Germline V CDR1 and CDR2: SNHLY, FYNNEI. The CDR3: CASSIHREVDYGYTF. The part of the CDR3 DNA that was read is TGTGCCAGCAGTATCCACAGGGAGGTTGACTATGGC. Looking up the rest from reference TRBV2 and TRBJ1-2 gives the full variable domain: EPEVTQTPSHQVTQMGQEVILRCVPISNHLYFYWYRQILGQKVEFLVSFYNNEISEKSEIFDDQFSVERPDGSNFTLKIRSTKLEDSAMYFCASSIHREVDYGYTFGSGTRLTVV.

On this clone itself: The DNA ends 3 residues before the CDR3 does, and the rest of the CDR3 is filled in from the germline J gene. This chain connects TRBV2 to TRBJ1-4, with D possibly matching TRBD1 (6 bases). The CDR3 sequence is 13 residues long. Trimming stripped 9 bases from V and 4 bases from J, with 12 bases between. Germline CDR1 reads SNHLY; CDR2 reads FYNNEI. The CDR3 DNA, read in part, is TGTGCCAGTCGGGGGGCCCTTAATGAAAAA. Translated, it gives CASRGALNEK. The CDR3 reads in full as CASRGALNEKLFF.

About this clone: The observed sequence ends 3 residues before the CDR3 terminus, with the missing tail filled in from the germline J gene. This chain connects TRBV30 to TRBJ1-2, with TRBD1 matching 9 bases. Germline V gene data show CDR1 as GTSNPN and CDR2 as SVGIG (reference sequence). CDR3 size: 12 residues. CDR3 in amino acids: CAWSATGGGYTF. Incomplete CDR3 DNA: TGTGCCTGGAGTGCAACAGGGGGCGGC.

Comments on this clone: With the read ending 3 residues before the CDR3 end, the germline J gene is used to fill in that end. The chain carries TRBV20-1 and TRBJ1-1; TRBD1 is a possible D gene (6 bases). The CDR3 length is 14 residues. Germline CDR1 DFQATT, CDR2 SNEGSKA (reference sequence). The ends were cut back, 6 bases at V and 0 bases at J, with 14 bases in the middle. Incomplete CDR3 DNA: TGCAGTGCAAAAACGGGACACCTGAACACTGAA. Residues: CSAKTGHLNTE. The complete CDR3 sequence is CSAKTGHLNTEAFF.

A remark on this clone: The read halts 3 residues ahead of the CDR3 end, with the missing end drawn from the germline J gene. Other DNA sequences in the sample encode the same CDR3. J is TRBJ1-2 and V is TRBV19; maybe TRBD1 (6 bases). The CDR3 has 14 amino acids. The germline gives CDR1 LNHDA, CDR2 SQIVND (reference sequence). The germline V and J ends were trimmed by 9 bases and 4 bases, with 18 bases remaining between them. The CDR3 reads CASSDGGRGYGYTF. The sequenced part of the CDR3 DNA is TGTGCCAGCAGTGACGGGGGGCGAGGCTATGGC.

Details on this clone: The CDR3 end falls 3 residues outside the read, so it is completed with the germline J gene. The genes are TRBV19 and TRBJ2-5, with a possible D match to TRBD1 (6 bases). The CDR3 is made up of 14 amino acids. The V gene's germline CDR1 is LNHDA and CDR2 SQIVND (reference sequence). V was clipped by 10 bases and J by 4 bases, with 19 bases between them. CDR3 amino acids: CAIQLTGPGETQYF. Partial CDR3 DNA: TGTGCCATCCAACTGACAGGTCCGGGAGAGACC.

Notes on this clone: The sequenced fragment ends 3 residues before the CDR3 boundary, so the rest is inferred from the germline J gene. The chain has TRBV20-1 and TRBJ2-2; D ambiguous. Trimming took 6 bases from V and 3 from J, leaving 5 bases between them. The length of the CDR3 is 11 residues. Germline V gene sequence: CDR1 DFQATT, CDR2 SNEGSKA (reference sequence). CDR3 in amino acids: CSATDTGELFF. The part of the CDR3 DNA that was read is TGCAGTGCAACAGACACCGGGGAG.

On this clone itself: The observed sequence ends 3 residues before the CDR3 terminus, with the missing tail filled in from the germline J gene. The gene calls are TRBV7-8 and TRBJ2-4, with 11 bases lining up with TRBD1. This CDR3 has 15 residues. CDR1 is SGHVS and CDR2 is FQNEAQ in the germline V gene. The CDR3 loop is CASSSSGQGGYGQYF. The sequenced part of the CDR3 DNA is TGTGCCAGCAGCTCCTCGGGACAGGGGGGCTATGGT.

Note on this clone: One junction end disagrees with the germline gene, perhaps due to a read error. The observed sequence ends 3 residues before the CDR3 terminus, with the missing tail filled in from the germline J gene. The rearrangement uses TRBV7-3 and TRBJ2-3; 7 bases line up with TRBD1. The CDR3 sequence is 16 residues long. Germline CDR1 and CDR2: SGHTA and FQGTGA. This chain's CDR3 is CASSLTPDRVKDTQYF. The CDR3 DNA, read in part, is TGTGCCAGCAGCCTAACCCCCGACAGGGTCAAAGATACG.

Comment on this clone: The CDR3 end lies 3 residues beyond the end of the read and is filled in from the germline J gene. The sample contains more than one DNA sequence encoding this CDR3. The V and J genes are TRBV13 and TRBJ2-1, with D unresolved. Germline loops: CDR1 PRHDT, CDR2 FYEKMQ (reference sequence). Trimming cost V 6 bases and J 5 bases, with 14 bases left between them. The CDR3 loop spans 14 amino acids. The sequenced CDR3 bases are TGTGCCAGCAGTCCCCGGGTTCGGAACAATGAG. Translation: CASSPRVRNNE. The full CDR3 reads CASSPRVRNNEQFF.

Turning to this clone: Read sequence stops 3 residues before the CDR3 end, and the germline J gene provides the missing end. This chain links TRBV19 with TRBJ2-1, with 12 nucleotides matching TRBD1. The CDR3 is 16 amino acids. Germline CDR1 is LNHDA and CDR2 is SQIVND (reference sequence). V dropped 5 bases and J dropped 6; count of bases not matched to a gene: 8. This CDR3 reads CASSRLPGQGANEQFF. The CDR3 bases that were read are TGTGCCAGTAGTCGACTACCGGGACAGGGGGCCAATGAG.

Remarks on this clone: From the germline J gene comes the end of the CDR3, since the read stops 3 residues before it. J is TRBJ2-2 and V is TRBV4-2; 10 bases are a match to TRBD2. The V gene end was trimmed by 1 base and the J gene end by 2 bases; junction bases not matched to a gene: 7. The CDR3 totals 18 residues. The germline CDR1 and CDR2 sequences are LGHNA and YNFKEQ. CDR3 DNA, as far as it was read: TGTGCCAGCAGCCAAGCTCACGGGACTAGCGTCAACACCGGGGAG. It codes for CASSQAHGTSVNTGE. The full CDR3 reads CASSQAHGTSVNTGELFF.

As regards this clone: The observed sequence ends 3 residues before the CDR3 terminus, with the missing tail filled in from the germline J gene. The V and J genes are TRBV29-1 and TRBJ2-3; unclear D gene. Germline assignment: CDR1 SQVTM and CDR2 ANQGSEA. CDR3 length: 15 residues. V was pared by 7 bases and J by 0 bases, with 17 bases between. The part of the CDR3 DNA that was read is TGCAGCGCTGCCCAAGAGGTAGCTAGCACAGATACG. Translated: CSAAQEVASTDT. The whole CDR3 sequence reads CSAAQEVASTDTQYF.

Comments on this clone: The sequence runs out 3 residues before the end of the CDR3; the remainder is reconstructed from the germline J gene. The V call is TRBV7-3, the J call TRBJ2-5; no firm D call. Between the trimmed V and J ends, which lost 0 bases and 6 bases, there was a span of 11 bases. The CDR3 has 14 residues. The germline gives CDR1 SGHTA, CDR2 FQGTGA. The DNA read from the CDR3 is TGTGCCAGCAGCTTAACGAGCGCTTCACAGACC. This codes for CASSLTSASQT. Given in full, the CDR3 is CASSLTSASQTQYF.

With respect to this clone: The sequenced fragment ends 3 residues before the CDR3 boundary, so the rest is inferred from the germline J gene. The chain employs TRBV5-1 and TRBJ2-7, with D perhaps assigned TRBD1 or TRBD2 (5 bases each). This CDR3 has 13 amino acids. Deletions cut 8 bases from V and 0 bases from J, with 12 bases between. Germline V gene sequence: CDR1 SGHRS, CDR2 YFSETQ. Incomplete CDR3 DNA: TGCGCCAGGAGGGGAAAGCGCTCCTACGAG. Residues: CARRGKRSYE. In full, the CDR3 is CARRGKRSYEQYF.